The 3 T cell receptor beta chains presented below share a single source sample, sequenced in a study of Graves' ophthalmopathy and Graves' hyperthyroidism. The TCR beta CDR3 regions underwent amplification from RNA transcripts. An initial RT-PCR round employing HTBI primers preceded a second-round multiplex PCR. MiXCR, run by TCRdb on the multiplex PCR reads, gives a single entry per CDR3 protein. The sample lists more than 550,000 distinct CDR3 sequences, approximately 39% occurring once. Sequencing used peripheral blood. The receptors originated from an adult man with Graves' ophthalmopathy.

The chain is built from TRBV29-1 and TRBJ2-7; 12 nucleotides match TRBD2. Germline-derived CDR1 and CDR2 are SQVTM and ANQGSEA. V lost 5 bases, J lost 2 bases, and 13 bases stayed unmatched. The CDR3 loop spans 17 amino acids. The CDR3: CSVQWPGRTSGTYEQYF. CDR3 DNA sequence: TGCAGCGTTCAGTGGCCGGGACGGACTAGCGGGACCTACGAGCAGTACTTC.

The chain employs TRBV7-9 and TRBJ1-6; D is undetermined. Trimming took off 8 bases at V and 15 bases at J, with 17 bases between the two ends. Germline assignment: CDR1 SEHNR and CDR2 FQNEAQ (reference sequence). The CDR3 runs 12 residues. CDR3 DNA sequence: TGTGCCAGCCTGCCCCAGGACTCTCTCCTCCACTTT. This sequence encodes CASLPQDSLLHF.

This clonotype was counted many times. The chain recombines TRBV7-9 with TRBJ1-5; possible D gene TRBD1, 5 bases. Trimming took 1 base from V and 5 from J, leaving 21 bases between them. CDR1 SEHNR and CDR2 FQNEAQ come from the germline V gene (reference sequence). The CDR3 spans 18 residues. The CDR3 loop is CASSLGGDDRAGDQPQHF. The CDR3 DNA sequence: TGTGCCAGCAGCTTAGGGGGGGATGATAGGGCGGGAGATCAGCCCCAGCATTTT.